Shown below are 30 T cell receptor beta chains from a single sample sequenced in a study of blood T cell repertoires in COVID-19. Assay used: immunoSEQ multiplex PCR; TCRdb lists only in-frame clones, some missing. The table lists roughly 280,000 clones, 85% to 90% of them singletons. The sequencing sample was made of PBMCs or T cells enriched from blood (not recorded which). All receptors come from a woman aged 60-70 years who had recovered from COVID-19.

The chain carries TRBV4-2 and TRBJ2-2; 8 nucleotides line up with TRBD1. V lost 1 base, J lost 0 bases, and 4 bases stayed unmatched. The CDR3 totals 17 residues. Germline lookup yields CDR1 LGHNA and CDR2 YNFKEQ. CDR3 residues: CASSQARQGTNTGELFF. The CDR3 DNA reads TGTGCCAGCAGCCAAGCAAGACAGGGGACGAACACCGGGGAGCTGTTTTTT.

The chain is built from TRBV9 and TRBJ1-1; weak D call: TRBD1 (5 bases). Germline V gene data show CDR1 as SGDLS and CDR2 as YYNGEE. The CDR3 has 13 residues. V was trimmed by 4 bases and J by 7 bases, leaving 14 bases between them. The CDR3 coding sequence is TGTGCCAGCAGCCCAACGGTCAGGGATGAAGCTTTCTTT. This sequence encodes CASSPTVRDEAFF.

The chain employs TRBV27 and TRBJ2-7, with D tentatively TRBD2 (5 bases). Trimming took 6 bases from V and 3 from J, leaving 18 bases between them. The CDR3 totals 15 residues. The germline CDR1 and CDR2 sequences are MNHEY and SMNVEV (reference sequence). The CDR3 bases are TGTGCCAGCAGACTGCTAGACTCCCGGGGCTACGAGCAGTACTTC. Translation gives CASRLLDSRGYEQYF.

The chain carries TRBV5-1 and TRBJ2-7; 7 bases match TRBD1. The CDR3 has 14 amino acids. Trimming took 4 bases from V and 4 from J; bases not matched to a gene: 8. The germline V gene has CDR1 SGHRS and CDR2 YFSETQ. The CDR3 nucleotides read TGCGCCAGCAGCCGGGGACAGAGCCATTACGAGCAGTACTTC. Translation gives CASSRGQSHYEQYF.

The chain couples TRBV19 to TRBJ1-3, with no clear D. The CDR3 contains 16 residues. V was clipped by 1 base and J by 2 bases, with 12 bases between them. Germline V gene sequence: CDR1 LNHDA, CDR2 SQIVND (reference sequence). CDR3 amino acids: CASSIGNRPTGNTIYF. The CDR3 nucleotides are TGTGCCAGTAGTATAGGTAACAGACCAACTGGAAACACCATATATTTT.

Of note for this clone: Other nucleotide sequences in the sample specify the same CDR3. The rearrangement joins TRBV7-9 to TRBJ2-1, with D perhaps matching TRBD2 (6 bases). The germline gives CDR1 SEHNR, CDR2 FQNEAQ (reference sequence). V lost 5 bases to trimming and J lost 2 bases, with 13 bases between them. CDR3 length equals 15 residues. The CDR3 here is CASSPTGGTYNEQFF. In DNA, the CDR3 is TGTGCCAGCAGCCCGACCGGGGGAACCTACAATGAGCAGTTCTTC.

The rearrangement joins TRBV5-1 to TRBJ1-2; D ambiguous. The length of the CDR3 is 15 residues. The V gene's germline CDR1 is SGHRS and CDR2 YFSETQ. Trimming shortened V by 0 bases and J by 3 bases, and 12 bases separated the two germline ends. The CDR3 coding sequence is TGCGCCAGCAGCTTGGTTCCGATTTCGGACTATGGCTACACCTTC. Translating gives CASSLVPISDYGYTF.

The gene calls are TRBV20-1 and TRBJ1-2; D not resolved. The CDR3 consists of 11 residues. V was pared by 1 base and J by 4 bases, with 4 bases between. The V gene's germline CDR1 is DFQATT and CDR2 SNEGSKA (reference sequence). CDR3 loop: CSARVLYGYTF. CDR3 coding DNA: TGCAGTGCTAGAGTTCTCTATGGCTACACCTTC.

This clone was picked up one time. The genes are TRBV5-1 and TRBJ1-2, with 8 bases identical to TRBD1. Trimming at V came to 4 bases and at J to 8 bases, leaving 7 bases not matched to a gene. The CDR3 totals 13 residues. From germline, CDR1 is SGHRS and CDR2 YFSETQ. The CDR3 reads CASSPGQGGGYTF. The CDR3 coding sequence is TGCGCCAGCAGCCCAGGACAGGGAGGAGGCTACACCTTC.

The genes are TRBV11-2 and TRBJ2-1, with TRBD2 identical over 10 bases. J was trimmed by 2 bases and V by 5 bases; bases with no gene match: 9. Germline CDR1 is SGHAT and CDR2 is FQNNGV. The CDR3 runs 17 residues. The CDR3: CASSPSPSGSTYNEQFF. CDR3 in DNA: TGTGCCAGCAGCCCATCCCCTAGCGGGAGTACCTACAATGAGCAGTTCTTC. The whole variable domain, filled in from reference TRBV11-2 and TRBJ2-1, reads EAGVAQSPRYKIIEKRQSVAFWCNPISGHATLYWYQQILGQGPKLLIQFQNNGVVDDSQLPKDRFSAERLKGVDSTLKIQPAKLEDSAVYLCASSPSPSGSTYNEQFFGPGTRLTVL.

The chain is built from TRBV28 and TRBJ2-6; a weak D match, TRBD2 (7 bases). V dropped 8 bases and J dropped 0 bases, with 17 bases sitting between them. Germline V gene sequence: CDR1 MDHEN, CDR2 SYDVKM. CDR3 length: 17 residues. CDR3 sequence (DNA): TGTGCCAGCCGTACGGGGGGCACCAGCTCTGGGGCCAACGTCCTGACTTTC. It specifies CASRTGGTSSGANVLTF.

The gene calls are TRBV10-1 and TRBJ2-1; 14 bases match TRBD2. The V and J ends lost 6 bases and 13 bases, in that order; junction bases with no gene match: 5. This CDR3 contains 13 residues. The germline V gene encodes CDR1 WNHNN and CDR2 SYGVQD (reference sequence). This CDR3 reads CASSGTSGGAQFF. CDR3 coding DNA: TGCGCCAGCAGCGGGACTAGCGGGGGTGCTCAGTTCTTC.

This clone was detected once. The chain couples TRBV3-1 (or the pseudogene TRBV3-2) to TRBJ1-1; D ambiguous. The CDR3 is 14 amino acids. Trimming left V 4 bases short and J 0 bases short, with 9 bases between. Germline lookup yields CDR1 LGHDT and CDR2 YNNKEL (reference sequence). As DNA, the CDR3 is TGTGCCAGCAGCCCCGACTACATGAACACTGAAGCTTTCTTT. This gives the protein CASSPDYMNTEAFF.

The rearrangement uses TRBV5-4 and TRBJ2-1, with 8 bases aligning to TRBD2. Germline lookup yields CDR1 SGHNT and CDR2 YYREEE (reference sequence). J was trimmed by 0 bases and V by 2 bases; bases with no gene match: 4. The CDR3 is made up of 16 amino acids. The CDR3 sequence: CASSFLAGRSYNEQFF. The CDR3 DNA reads as TGTGCCAGCAGCTTCTTAGCGGGGCGCTCCTACAATGAGCAGTTCTTC.

The chain is built from TRBV4-1 and TRBJ2-5; no reliable D call. Deletions cut 1 base from V and 2 bases from J, with 8 bases between. Germline loops: CDR1 MGHRA, CDR2 YSYEKL. The CDR3 is made up of 14 amino acids. The DNA of the CDR3 is TGCGCCAGCAGCCAAGTTCGACAACAAGAGACCCAGTACTTC. Translation gives CASSQVRQQETQYF.

This clone was picked up one time. The V and J genes are TRBV5-4 and TRBJ2-5, with 7 positions matching TRBD1. The germline gives CDR1 SGHNT, CDR2 YYREEE (reference sequence). The junction had 9 bases not matched to a gene; V was cut back by 4 bases and J by 3 bases. This CDR3 region has 15 residues. CDR3 bases: TGTGCCAGCAGCCCACGGGACAGTCAGAAAGAGACCCAGTACTTC. Amino acids: CASSPRDSQKETQYF.

V gene TRBV2 combines with J gene TRBJ1-1; tentative D call: TRBD1 (5 bases). Trimming removed 4 bases at V and 5 bases at J, with 14 bases between. This CDR3 has 14 residues. CDR1 SNHLY and CDR2 FYNNEI come from the germline V gene. The CDR3 bases are TGTGCCAGCAGTGGACAGTATGTCGGAACTGAAGCTTTCTTT. As protein: CASSGQYVGTEAFF.

The rearrangement joins TRBV9 to TRBJ2-7; 9 nucleotides line up with TRBD2. This CDR3 has 14 amino acids. CDR1 SGDLS and CDR2 YYNGEE come from the germline V gene. The V and J ends lost 2 bases and 7 bases, in that order; junction bases with no gene match: 7. The CDR3 sequence is CASSVSGRSREQYF. Written as DNA, the CDR3 is TGTGCCAGCAGCGTTAGCGGGAGATCGCGGGAGCAGTACTTC.

This chain uses TRBV24-1 with TRBJ2-3; 11 nucleotides line up with TRBD2. The CDR3 sequence is 18 residues long. From germline, CDR1 is KGHDR and CDR2 SFDVKD. The V segment lost 9 bases and the J segment 1 base; nucleotides outside the gene matches: 14. The CDR3 protein is CATGFGLAGGGGTDTQYF. The CDR3 region has the DNA TGTGCCACCGGGTTTGGGCTAGCGGGAGGAGGTGGCACAGATACGCAGTATTTT.

The V call is TRBV27, the J call TRBJ2-5; tentative D call: TRBD2 (6 bases). Germline V CDR1 and CDR2: MNHEY, SMNVEV (reference sequence). The CDR3 has 13 amino acids. V lost 1 base, J lost 4 bases, and 7 bases lay in between. The CDR3 coding sequence is TGTGCCAGCAGTTTATGGAGGGGAGAGACCCAGTACTTC. Encoded protein: CASSLWRGETQYF.

Note on this clone: The junction differs from germline at one of its ends, possibly a read error. The V and J genes are TRBV27 and TRBJ1-2, with 8 bases that match TRBD1. This CDR3 is 14 amino acids long. Germline V gene lookup returns CDR1 MNHEY and CDR2 SMNVEV (reference sequence). The CDR3 reads CASSLWQGARGYTF. DNA of the CDR3: TGTGCCAGCAGCTTATGGCAGGGGGCGCGGGGCTACACCTTC.

This chain links TRBV24-1 with TRBJ2-1, with 11 bases lining up with TRBD2. CDR3 length equals 16 residues. Germline-derived CDR1 and CDR2 are KGHDR and SFDVKD. V was clipped by 7 bases and J by 6 bases; unmatched bases: 10. The CDR3 here is CATSPVGTSGTNEQFF. The CDR3 DNA reads TGTGCCACCAGCCCGGTCGGGACTAGCGGCACCAATGAGCAGTTCTTC.

The chain has TRBV7-8 and TRBJ1-5, with TRBD1 matching 10 bases. The trim removed 5 bases at V and 1 base at J, leaving 8 bases unmatched. The CDR3 consists of 17 residues. Germline-derived CDR1 and CDR2 are SGHVS and FQNEAQ. The CDR3 nucleotides read TGTGCCAGCAGCGTACAACCGGGACAGGGGAGCAATCAGCCCCAGCATTTT. This translates into CASSVQPGQGSNQPQHF.

This chain uses TRBV6-5 with TRBJ1-2; no clear D. Trimming removed 7 bases from V and 4 bases from J, with 19 bases in between. There are 15 residues in the CDR3. Per germline, CDR1 MNHEY and CDR2 SVGAGI. In DNA, the CDR3 is TGTGCCAGCATTAGAAATCTGGGCGAATTCTATGGCTACACCTTC. Translation: CASIRNLGEFYGYTF.

The CDR3 protein is CAISDQGGRETQYF. For the CDR3, the DNA is TGTGCCATCAGTGATCAGGGAGGGAGGGAGACCCAGTACTTC. The chain has TRBV10-3 and TRBJ2-5; 7 positions agree with TRBD2. The CDR3 length is 14 residues. The V segment lost 3 bases and the J segment 5 bases; nucleotides outside the gene matches: 6. Germline CDR1 ENHRY, CDR2 SYGVKD.

The gene calls are TRBV9 and TRBJ1-6; D gene unclear. This CDR3 has 15 residues. Germline V gene sequence: CDR1 SGDLS, CDR2 YYNGEE. Between the trimmed V and J ends, which lost 0 bases and 10 bases, there was a span of 14 bases. This chain's CDR3 is CASSVGAVSGSPLHF. CDR3 in DNA: TGTGCCAGCAGCGTAGGGGCCGTGTCGGGGTCACCCCTCCACTTT. Based on the CDR3 plus reference TRBV9 and TRBJ1-6, the full variable domain is DSGVTQTPKHLITATGQRVTLRCSPRSGDLSVYWYQQSLDQGLQFLIQYYNGEERAKGNILERFSAQQFPDLHSELNLSSLELGDSALYFCASSVGAVSGSPLHFGNGTRLTVT.

V gene TRBV19 combines with J gene TRBJ2-1; possible D gene TRBD1, 5 bases. The CDR3 consists of 15 residues. Trimming shortened V by 5 bases and J by 0 bases, and 11 bases separated the two germline ends. The germline V gene encodes CDR1 LNHDA and CDR2 SQIVND (reference sequence). The CDR3 nucleotides are TGTGCCAGTAGTTTCGACAGTAGCTCCTACAATGAGCAGTTCTTC. Translated: CASSFDSSSYNEQFF.

The gene calls are TRBV3-1 (or the pseudogene TRBV3-2) and TRBJ1-4; maybe TRBD1 (5 bases). Trimming removed 3 bases from V and 5 bases from J, with 22 bases in between. The CDR3 is 18 residues long. CDR1 is LGHDT, CDR2 YNNKEL, per germline (reference sequence). CDR3 loop: CASSHRRRGVLRNEKLFF. The CDR3, as DNA: TGTGCCAGCAGCCACCGGCGGCGGGGGGTTTTAAGAAATGAAAAACTGTTTTTT.

The rearrangement uses TRBV9 and TRBJ1-1; possibly TRBD1 for D (6 bases). Germline lookup yields CDR1 SGDLS and CDR2 YYNGEE. V lost 4 bases to trimming and J lost 3 bases, with 16 bases between them. CDR3 size: 15 residues. CDR3 nucleotides: TGTGCCAGCAGCACCAGACAGGCGATGGACACTGAAGCTTTCTTT. Translation: CASSTRQAMDTEAFF.

The V call is TRBV4-1, the J call TRBJ2-7; D call uncertain. Germline V gene lookup returns CDR1 MGHRA and CDR2 YSYEKL. The CDR3 runs 11 residues. The germline V and J ends were trimmed by 6 bases and 2 bases, with 5 bases remaining between them. The CDR3 spells CASRGPYEQYF. CDR3 bases: TGCGCCAGCAGGGGCCCCTACGAGCAGTACTTC.